The T cell receptor beta chain under discussion was sequenced for a study of tumor and adjacent non-tumor tissue in lung cancer. General study results and limits: Compared with tumor, normal lung showed significantly lower TCR diversity.

The template was RNA from unsorted bulk tissue. Three rounds of nested PCR, following a modified ARM-PCR protocol, produced the TCRbeta library. TCRdb re-analysed the multiplex PCR reads in MiXCR, keeping a single row per CDR3 protein. The table records about 68,000 distinct CDR3 sequences, roughly 60% of them present only once. Germline lookup yields CDR1 MNHEY and CDR2 SVGAGI. The CDR3 is 16 residues long. This clonotype was observed a handful of times. The antigen remains undetermined. One end of the junction is discordant with germline, which a read error may explain. The TCR originated in a man aged 50 to 59 with non-small cell lung cancer. The sample consisted of lung tumor tissue. The rearrangement links TRBV6-5 to TRBJ2-7, with a possible D match to TRBD2 (6 bases). The CDR3 DNA follows: TGTGCCAGTAGTTACTCAGGGTTGGGACTTTCCTACGAGCAGTACTTC. Protein: CASSYSGLGLSYEQYF.